This TCR beta chain emerged from a study of T cell repertoires in cytomegalovirus infection (dated by TCRdb to about 2019). About the study as a whole: The peptide stimulations were aimed at well-studied HLA-B-restricted epitopes as well as recently identified HLA-C-restricted CMV epitopes, whose presentation resists viral immunomodulation. Donor HLA type was relevant to the analysis, as public TCR beta signatures indicated carriage of CMV infection together with the matching HLA type. Study-wide findings and limitations: The ex vivo response was dominated by HLA-C-restricted CMV-specific TCR beta clonotypes, which also provided the single most frequent clonotype in two of eight donors. In both this cohort and an independent roughly 330-donor cohort, the cumulative frequency of public TCR beta family members distinguished carriers of CMV infection plus the relevant HLA type.

The table lists this clonotype with many counts. Its binding antigen is unknown. Per-nucleotide qualities are absent, and no much larger clonotype sits a single base away. V loses 1 base, J loses 10 bases, and the germline ends lie 11 bases apart. The CDR3 numbers 13 residues from cysteine through phenylalanine. The only DNA kept is the CDR3, 39 bases in frame from the first base. CDR1 is given as SGHTA and CDR2 as FQGNSA, both from the germline V gene. The intended sense of this specimen's treatment or condition label: in vitro stimulation with specific CMV peptide epitopes to enrich CMV-specific T cells. The sequencing machine was an Illumina HiSeq 1500. TCRdb trimmed the raw reads at Q25, called clones with MiXCR and kept productive beta chains. Each entry is one CDR3 protein sequence, shown with its most common DNA and genes. This sample holds around 360,000 distinct CDR3 sequences; roughly 34% were observed only once. The ten largest clones take up roughly 12% of the sample.

This sequence was found in a human donor in good health (CMV status not recorded). Some clones in this sample may be carry-over from other donors' samples. The chain joins TRBV7-2 to TRBJ2-1; no confident D gene assignment can be made. Material: cultured PBMCs, obtained from culture after CMV antigen stimulation. The sequence in DNA is TGTGCCAGCAGCTTAGTGGCAGATTGGGAGCAGTTCTTC. It translates as CASSLVADWEQFF. The CDR3 plus the reference TRBV7-2 and TRBJ2-1 genes for the other parts give the full variable domain: GAGVSQSPSNKVTEKGKDVELRCDPISGHTALYWYRQSLGQGLEFLIYFQGNSAPDKSGLPSDRFSAERTGGSVSTLTIQRTQQEDSAVYLCASSLVADWEQFFGPGTRLTVL.